Below, 25 T cell receptor beta chains from the same sample are listed, as sequenced in a study of cytomegalovirus exposure and HLA in healthy donors. The PCR had 60 Vbeta and 13 Jbeta primers. TCRdb's table, derived via immunoSEQ multiplex PCR, lists solely in-frame clones and lacks some. In the table there are 150,000 to 200,000 clones, roughly 78% of which are singletons. The specimen was PBMCs. The receptor set was obtained from a woman between 45 and 60 years old in good health and CMV-seropositive.

This rearrangement joins TRBV28 to TRBJ2-6; 7 bases fit TRBD1. Germline loops: CDR1 MDHEN, CDR2 SYDVKM. The CDR3 runs 17 residues. V was clipped by 5 bases and J by 0 bases; unmatched bases: 7. This CDR3 is CASSLTGPTSGANVLTF. The DNA of the CDR3 is TGTGCCAGCAGTCTGACAGGGCCTACCTCTGGGGCCAACGTCCTGACTTTC.

The V gene is TRBV28, the J gene TRBJ1-5; 8 positions agree with TRBD1. The CDR3 sequence is 15 residues long. With V trimmed by 5 bases and J by 2 bases, 5 bases remained unmatched. Germline lookup yields CDR1 MDHEN and CDR2 SYDVKM. The CDR3 DNA reads TGTGCCAGCAGTCAGGGGGCGATGGGCAATCAGCCCCAGCATTTT. This translates into CASSQGAMGNQPQHF.

CDR3: CAWSEQGWTGQYEQYF. Written as DNA, the CDR3 is TGTGCCTGGAGTGAGCAGGGTTGGACAGGACAATACGAGCAGTACTTC. The rearrangement joins TRBV30 to TRBJ2-7; 7 bases agree with TRBD1. The CDR3 loop spans 16 amino acids. J was trimmed by 4 bases and V by 1 base; bases with no gene match: 13. Germline-derived CDR1 and CDR2 are GTSNPN and SVGIG (reference sequence).

The V and J genes are TRBV19 and TRBJ2-1; the match to TRBD1 covers 9 bases. Germline-derived CDR1 and CDR2 are LNHDA and SQIVND (reference sequence). V trimming: 8 bases; J trimming: 1 base; junction bases outside the gene matches: 12. The CDR3 consists of 17 residues. The CDR3 is CASRDREVGISYNEQFF. The CDR3 coding sequence is TGTGCCAGTCGGGACAGGGAAGTTGGGATTTCCTACAATGAGCAGTTCTTC.

The chain has TRBV28 and TRBJ2-3; D possibly corresponds to TRBD1 (6 bases). CDR1 and CDR2 (germline): MDHEN, SYDVKM. The V end lost 6 bases, the J end lost 1 base, and 8 bases lay between the germline ends. This CDR3 is built from 13 residues. The CDR3 DNA reads as TGTGCCAGCAGGGACAGTGGCACAGATACGCAGTATTTT. Its translation: CASRDSGTDTQYF. Variable domain in full (rest from reference TRBV28 and TRBJ2-3): DVKVTQSSRYLVKRTGEKVFLECVQDMDHENMFWYRQDPGLGLRLIYFSYDVKMKEKGDIPEGYSVSREKKERFSLILESASTNQTSMYLCASRDSGTDTQYFGPGTRLTVL.

CDR3 coding DNA: TGTGCCAGCAACCGGGACAGCTATGGCTACACCTTC. It encodes CASNRDSYGYTF. The chain recombines TRBV5-6 with TRBJ1-2, with 7 nucleotides matching TRBD1. The CDR3 sequence is 12 residues long. Germline CDR1 is SGHDT and CDR2 is YYEEEE. Trimming removed 6 bases from V and 4 bases from J; junction bases left unmatched: 3.

This clone was seen just once. V gene TRBV29-1 combines with J gene TRBJ2-1, with 11 bases lining up with TRBD2. V dropped 6 bases and J dropped 7; count of bases not matched to a gene: 8. Germline V gene data show CDR1 as SQVTM and CDR2 as ANQGSEA. There are 14 residues in the CDR3. The CDR3 here is CSVAPSGGLNEQFF. The CDR3 bases are TGCAGCGTCGCCCCTAGCGGGGGGTTAAATGAGCAGTTCTTC.

J is TRBJ2-3 and V is TRBV6-6; the match to TRBD2 covers 8 bases. Germline lookup yields CDR1 MNHNY and CDR2 SVGAGI (reference sequence). The CDR3 is made up of 13 amino acids. The J segment lost 5 bases and the V segment lost 6 bases, leaving 4 bases of the junction unmatched. CDR3 sequence (DNA): TGTGCCAGCAGGTCGGGGGGGCAAGATACGCAGTATTTT. This sequence encodes CASRSGGQDTQYF.

The chain couples TRBV2 to TRBJ1-2; maybe TRBD1 (5 bases). The CDR3 has 13 residues. CDR1 is SNHLY and CDR2 is FYNNEI in the germline V gene. Trimming took off 3 bases at V and 7 bases at J, with 12 bases between the two ends. The DNA of the CDR3 is TGTGCCAGCAGTGAGGGTGACAGATTTGGCTACACCTTC. It yields the protein CASSEGDRFGYTF.

The rearrangement uses TRBV28 and TRBJ1-1; D is perhaps TRBD1 (6 bases). CDR1 and CDR2 from the germline V gene are MDHEN and SYDVKM. CDR3 length equals 12 residues. Trimming pared 6 bases from V and 7 bases from J, leaving 12 bases between. CDR3 nucleotide sequence: TGTGCCAGCAGCCCCCAGGGGTTTGAAGCTTTCTTT. It specifies CASSPQGFEAFF.

The rearrangement joins TRBV19 to TRBJ1-2, with a possible D match to TRBD1 (6 bases). Trimming removed 7 bases from V and 5 bases from J, with 20 bases in between. Germline CDR1 is LNHDA and CDR2 is SQIVND (reference sequence). The CDR3 is 15 amino acids. DNA of the CDR3: TGTGCCAGTACCCTCCAAGGGGGGGGACGTTATGGCTACACCTTC. Translated: CASTLQGGGRYGYTF.

This clone was picked up one time. The chain joins TRBV4-2 to TRBJ1-3; D not resolved. The CDR3 runs to 16 residues. With 0 bases removed from V and 1 base from J, the gap between germline ends came to 10 bases. Germline CDR1 and CDR2: LGHNA and YNFKEQ. The CDR3, as DNA: TGTGCCAGCAGCCAAGATAGGAGACCTTCTGGAAACACCATATATTTT. Protein sequence: CASSQDRRPSGNTIYF.

The chain is built from TRBV7-9 and TRBJ2-5, with 8 bases aligning to TRBD1. The DNA matches TRBJ2-7 better at its end, which makes the J call doubtful. Germline CDR1 is SEHNR and CDR2 is FQNEAQ (reference sequence). CDR3 length equals 15 residues. The CDR3 sequence: CASSLQGASSYEQYF. In DNA form, the CDR3 reads TGTGCCAGCAGCTTACAGGGGGCGAGTTCCTACGAGCAGTACTTC.

The gene calls are TRBV28 and TRBJ1-1; TRBD1 agrees at 7 bases. The CDR3 extends over 11 amino acids. Trimming removed 2 bases from V and 10 bases from J; junction bases left unmatched: 1. Germline values: CDR1 MDHEN, CDR2 SYDVKM. CDR3 nucleotides: TGTGCCAGCAGTTTAAACAGGGGAGCTTTCTTT. Protein product: CASSLNRGAFF.

The chain has TRBV29-1 and TRBJ1-2; D unresolved. Trimming removed 4 bases from V and 3 bases from J, with 18 bases in between. Germline V gene sequence: CDR1 SQVTM, CDR2 ANQGSEA. This CDR3 contains 15 residues. Written as DNA, the CDR3 is TGCAGCGTTGTCTATTCGGTCAAATCGGACTATGGCTACACCTTC. Translation: CSVVYSVKSDYGYTF.

The rearrangement joins TRBV9 to TRBJ2-2; D remains ambiguous. V was clipped by 3 bases and J by 0 bases, with 9 bases between them. The CDR3 runs 15 residues. Germline CDR1 reads SGDLS; CDR2 reads YYNGEE. The CDR3 is CASSALAANTGELFF. The CDR3 nucleotides read TGTGCCAGCAGCGCGCTGGCGGCGAACACCGGGGAGCTGTTTTTT.

The genes are TRBV23-1 and TRBJ2-1; possibly TRBD1 for D (5 bases). TRBV23-1 is reported as an ORF; its role is uncertain. CDR3 length: 13 amino acids. Trimming removed 2 bases from V and 9 bases from J, with 11 bases in between. The CDR3 sequence is CASSQQGRGEQFF. In DNA, the CDR3 is TGCGCCAGCAGTCAACAGGGAAGGGGTGAGCAGTTCTTC.

The V and J genes are TRBV15 and TRBJ1-2; tentative D call: TRBD1 (5 bases). Germline V gene sequence: CDR1 LNHNV, CDR2 YYDKDF (reference sequence). This CDR3 has 15 amino acids. V gave up 0 bases and J gave up 3 bases, with 11 bases separating them. The CDR3 region has the DNA TGTGCCACCAGCAGAGATCCAACAGGATACTATGGCTACACCTTC. It yields the protein CATSRDPTGYYGYTF.

This clone has only a few counts. The genes are TRBV4-3 and TRBJ2-6; 8 bases align to TRBD2. There are 16 residues in the CDR3. CDR1 is LGHNA, CDR2 YSLEER, per germline. With V trimmed by 4 bases and J by 0 bases, 2 bases remained unmatched. The CDR3 DNA follows: TGCGCCAGCAGCCCCACTAGCGGCTCTGGGGCCAACGTCCTGACTTTC. Translation: CASSPTSGSGANVLTF.

This chain joins TRBV5-1 and TRBJ1-5, with 10 positions matching TRBD1. Per germline, CDR1 SGHRS and CDR2 YFSETQ. This CDR3 comprises 14 residues. V dropped 4 bases and J dropped 4; count of bases not matched to a gene: 2. CDR3 DNA sequence: TGCGCCAGCAGCCGGGGACAGGGGAATCAGCCCCAGCATTTT. Residues: CASSRGQGNQPQHF.

This clone turned up a few times. The V and J genes are TRBV6-1 and TRBJ1-4; possibly TRBD1 for D (6 bases). The V end lost 2 bases, the J end lost 7 bases, and 11 bases lay between the germline ends. Germline V lookup: CDR1 MNHNS, CDR2 SASEGT. The CDR3 loop spans 14 amino acids. This CDR3 is CASSETQGREKLFF. CDR3 nucleotide sequence: TGTGCCAGCAGTGAAACACAGGGTCGTGAAAAACTGTTTTTT.

The chain carries TRBV7-6 and TRBJ1-5; D is perhaps TRBD1 (6 bases). Per germline, CDR1 SGHVS and CDR2 FNYEAQ. The V gene lost 2 bases and the J gene lost 5 bases, with 10 bases spanning the gap. This CDR3 contains 14 residues. The chain's CDR3 is CASSLQGSDQPQHF. For the CDR3, the DNA is TGTGCCAGCAGCTTACAGGGGTCCGATCAGCCCCAGCATTTT.

This rearrangement joins TRBV28 to TRBJ1-2, with a tentative D call TRBD1 (5 bases). Germline V gene lookup returns CDR1 MDHEN and CDR2 SYDVKM. The CDR3 runs to 14 residues. Trimming left V 5 bases short and J 7 bases short, with 17 bases between. CDR3 loop: CASSIDSPGSGYTF. The CDR3 DNA sequence: TGTGCCAGCAGTATAGATTCTCCAGGGTCTGGCTACACCTTC.

In this sample, this clone turned up once. This chain links TRBV7-9 with TRBJ2-1; 7 bases align to TRBD2. V lost 5 bases, J lost 3 bases, and 10 bases stayed unmatched. The germline gives CDR1 SEHNR, CDR2 FQNEAQ (reference sequence). The CDR3 loop spans 16 amino acids. DNA for the CDR3: TGTGCCAGCAGCCCATTACGGGGGGTCAACTACAATGAGCAGTTCTTC. This sequence encodes CASSPLRGVNYNEQFF.

This clone appeared a single time. The junction shows a germline mismatch at one end, possibly a read error. The chain is built from TRBV29-1 and TRBJ1-1; D is ambiguous. Germline CDR1 reads SQVTM; CDR2 reads ANQGSEA. CDR3 length: 12 amino acids. Written as DNA, the CDR3 is TGCAGCGTTGAGGCTCCTCTTCCCCGGGTCATTTTT. It yields the protein CSVEAPLPRVIF.